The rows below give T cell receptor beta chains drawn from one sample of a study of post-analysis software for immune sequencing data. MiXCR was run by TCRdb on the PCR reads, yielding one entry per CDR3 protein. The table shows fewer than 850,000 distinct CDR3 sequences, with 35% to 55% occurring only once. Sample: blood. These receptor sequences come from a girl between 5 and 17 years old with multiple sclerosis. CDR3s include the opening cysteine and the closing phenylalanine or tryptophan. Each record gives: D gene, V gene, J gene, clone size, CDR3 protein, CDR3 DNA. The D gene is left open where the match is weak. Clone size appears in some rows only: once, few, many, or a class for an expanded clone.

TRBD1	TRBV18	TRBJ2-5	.	CASSSPTGGLQETQYF	TGTGCCAGCTCAAGCCCCACAGGGGGCCTCCAAGAGACCCAGTACTTC
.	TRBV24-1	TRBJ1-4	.	CATSAGTKSFADEKLFF	TGTGCCACCAGCGCTGGGACAAAATCCTTCGCGGATGAAAAACTGTTTTTT
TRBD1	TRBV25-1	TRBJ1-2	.	CASSGSGTGAGYTF	TGTGCCAGCAGTGGTTCCGGGACAGGGGCTGGCTACACCTTC
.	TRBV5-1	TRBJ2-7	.	CASRQEAGSYEQYF	TGCGCCAGCAGACAAGAAGCAGGGTCCTACGAGCAGTACTTC
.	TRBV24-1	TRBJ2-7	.	CATSPGNYEQYF	TGTGCCACCAGCCCGGGGAACTACGAGCAGTACTTC
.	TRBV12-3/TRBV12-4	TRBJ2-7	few	CAAGSSGTYEQYF	TGTGCAGCCGGGTCCTCCGGAACCTACGAGCAGTACTTC
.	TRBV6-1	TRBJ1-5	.	CTSTTQERFSNQPQHF	TGTACCAGCACCACCCAAGAGAGATTTAGCAATCAGCCCCAGCATTTT
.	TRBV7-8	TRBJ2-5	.	CASSLSFGETQYF	TGTGCCAGCAGCTTATCGTTTGGGGAGACCCAGTACTTC
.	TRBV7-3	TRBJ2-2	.	CASSLGLAPSTGELFF	TGTGCCAGCAGCTTAGGCCTAGCGCCGAGCACCGGGGAGCTGTTTTTT
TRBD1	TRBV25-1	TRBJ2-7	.	CAIGHRGSYEQYF	TGTGCCATAGGGCACAGGGGATCCTACGAGCAGTACTTC
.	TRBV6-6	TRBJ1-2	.	CASSHRTVDYGHTF	TGTGCCAGCAGCCATAGGACAGTCGACTATGGCCACACCTTC
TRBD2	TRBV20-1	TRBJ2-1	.	CSARRLAGGRNEQFF	TGCAGTGCTAGACGACTAGCGGGAGGTCGGAATGAGCAGTTCTTC
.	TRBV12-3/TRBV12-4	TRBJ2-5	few	CASSLGQGAIQYF	TGTGCCAGCAGTTTAGGGCAGGGAGCGATACAGTACTTC
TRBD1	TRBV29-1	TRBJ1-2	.	CSVEDPGQGFYGYTF	TGCAGCGTTGAAGATCCGGGACAGGGTTTTTATGGCTACACCTTC
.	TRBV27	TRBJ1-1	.	CASSWRHDSEAFF	TGTGCCAGCAGTTGGCGGCATGATAGTGAAGCTTTCTTT
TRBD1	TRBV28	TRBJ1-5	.	CASRPTGSNQPQHF	TGTGCCAGCAGACCGACAGGGTCGAATCAGCCCCAGCATTTT
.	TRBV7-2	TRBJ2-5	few	CASSWVAAQETQYF	TGTGCCAGCAGCTGGGTAGCGGCCCAAGAGACCCAGTACTTC
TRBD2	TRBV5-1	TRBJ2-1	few	CASSLELAGDDEQFF	TGCGCCAGCAGCTTGGAACTAGCGGGAGACGATGAGCAGTTCTTC
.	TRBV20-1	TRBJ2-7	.	CSARVLGDEQYF	TGCAGTGCTAGGGTCCTAGGAGACGAGCAGTACTTC
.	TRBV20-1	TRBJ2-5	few	CSARREETQYF	TGCAGTGCGCGGAGGGAAGAGACCCAGTACTTC
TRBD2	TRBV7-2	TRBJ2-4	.	CASSLGGLVSNIQYF	TGTGCCAGCAGCTTGGGAGGACTAGTTTCAAACATTCAGTACTTC
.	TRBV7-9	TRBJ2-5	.	CASSLRPRTEETQYF	TGTGCCAGCAGCCTCAGGCCCCGCACCGAAGAGACCCAGTACTTC
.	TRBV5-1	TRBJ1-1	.	CASSLDALGGTEAFF	TGCGCCAGCAGCTTGGATGCACTGGGAGGCACTGAAGCTTTCTTT
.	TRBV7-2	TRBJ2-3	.	CAGSLGSGSTDTQYF	TGTGCCGGCAGCTTAGGATCAGGCAGCACAGATACGCAGTATTTT
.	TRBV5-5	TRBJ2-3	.	CASSRGAPSTDTQYF	TGTGCCAGCAGCCGGGGGGCGCCGAGCACAGATACGCAGTATTTT
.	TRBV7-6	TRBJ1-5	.	CASSRDSDDQPQHF	TGTGCCAGCAGCCGAGACAGCGATGATCAGCCCCAGCATTTT
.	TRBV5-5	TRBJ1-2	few	CASSLAGRSLYGYTF	TGTGCCAGCAGCTTGGCAGGGAGGTCCCTCTATGGCTACACCTTC
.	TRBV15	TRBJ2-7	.	CTTSRVSGIYEQYF	TGTACCACCAGCAGAGTTTCGGGGATCTACGAGCAGTACTTC
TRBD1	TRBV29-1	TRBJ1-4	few	CSVGTATTNEKLFF	TGCAGCGTCGGGACAGCTACAACTAATGAAAAACTGTTTTTT
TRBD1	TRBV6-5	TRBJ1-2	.	CANSYAGTDYGYTF	TGTGCCAACAGTTACGCCGGGACAGACTATGGCTACACCTTC
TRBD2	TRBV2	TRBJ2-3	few	CASSELASGTRDTQYF	TGTGCCAGCAGTGAACTGGCTAGCGGGACAAGAGATACGCAGTATTTT
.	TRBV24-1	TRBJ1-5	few	CATSDRTNSNQPQHF	TGTGCCACCAGTGATAGGACTAATAGCAATCAGCCCCAGCATTTT
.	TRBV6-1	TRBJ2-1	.	CASRRIRDHNEQFF	TGTGCCAGCAGGCGGATCCGGGATCACAATGAGCAGTTCTTC
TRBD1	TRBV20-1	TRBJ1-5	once	CSASGDRGRGNQPQHF	TGCAGTGCTAGCGGGGACAGGGGAAGAGGCAATCAGCCCCAGCATTTT
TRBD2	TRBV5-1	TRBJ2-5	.	CASSVRIAGGGETQYF	TGCGCCAGCAGCGTCCGAATAGCGGGAGGGGGAGAGACCCAGTACTTC
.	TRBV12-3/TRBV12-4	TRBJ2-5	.	CASSLATLQETQYF	TGTGCCAGCAGTTTGGCGACCCTCCAAGAGACCCAGTACTTC
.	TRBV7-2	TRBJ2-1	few	CASSLDFNNEQFF	TGTGCCAGCAGCTTAGATTTCAACAATGAGCAGTTCTTC
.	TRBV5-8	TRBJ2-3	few	CASRGTGEDTQYF	TGTGCCAGCAGGGGTACAGGAGAGGATACGCAGTATTTT
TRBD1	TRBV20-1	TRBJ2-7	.	CSVGGRGQGVEQYF	TGCAGTGTTGGGGGGCGGGGACAGGGGGTCGAGCAGTACTTC
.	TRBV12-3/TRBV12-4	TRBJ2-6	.	CASSLTQPGANVLTF	TGTGCCAGCAGTCTTACCCAGCCTGGGGCCAACGTCCTGACTTTC
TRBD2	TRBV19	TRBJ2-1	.	CASSPAGDVNEQFF	TGTGCCAGTAGTCCAGCGGGAGATGTCAATGAGCAGTTCTTC
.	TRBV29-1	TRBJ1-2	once	CSVEDWGRQLYGYTF	TGCAGCGTTGAAGATTGGGGCAGGCAACTCTATGGCTACACCTTC
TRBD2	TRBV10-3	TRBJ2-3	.	CAISGGLARDTQYF	TGTGCCATCAGTGGAGGACTAGCACGAGATACGCAGTATTTT
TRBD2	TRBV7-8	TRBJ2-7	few	CASSFRLAVDEQYF	TGTGCCAGCAGCTTTCGACTAGCAGTCGACGAGCAGTACTTC
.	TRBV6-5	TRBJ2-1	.	CASSATDNEQFF	TGTGCCAGCAGCGCTACCGACAATGAGCAGTTCTTC